Each of the 13 T cell receptor beta chains below was sequenced from the same sample in a study of blood T cell repertoires in COVID-19. The protocol was immunoSEQ multiplex PCR, while the TCRdb copy is restricted to in-frame clones and leaves out a portion. The sample consists of roughly 280,000 clones, about 90% of them appearing once. The sample consisted of peripheral blood. The origin of the receptors is a woman aged 50 to 60 who had recovered from COVID-19.

The rearrangement uses TRBV20-1 and TRBJ1-2; TRBD1 is a possible D gene (5 bases). V was shortened by 3 bases and J by 4 bases, with 12 bases between the two germline ends. The CDR3 loop spans 13 amino acids. The germline CDR1 and CDR2 sequences are DFQATT and SNEGSKA (reference sequence). The CDR3 nucleotides are TGCAGTGCTAGTAGACAGACATCCTATGGCTACACCTTC. Its protein product is CSASRQTSYGYTF.

This rearrangement joins TRBV6-4 to TRBJ2-1; 8 bases line up with TRBD2. The CDR3 is 15 residues long. The J segment lost 3 bases and the V segment lost 4 bases, leaving 5 bases of the junction unmatched. CDR1 and CDR2 (germline): MRHNA, SNTAGT. CDR3 amino acids: CASSVGTSGYNEQFF. As DNA, the CDR3 is TGTGCCAGCAGTGTTGGGACTAGTGGCTACAATGAGCAGTTCTTC.

The chain combines TRBV3-1 (or the pseudogene TRBV3-2) with TRBJ1-2; the match to TRBD1 covers 9 bases. Trimming removed 6 bases from V and 6 bases from J; junction bases left unmatched: 5. The CDR3 has 13 amino acids. CDR1 and CDR2 from the germline V gene are LGHDT and YNNKEL (reference sequence). The CDR3 sequence: CASSRQGVDGYTF. In nucleotides, the CDR3 is TGTGCCAGCAGTCGACAGGGGGTGGATGGCTACACCTTC.

The J gene is TRBJ1-1, the V gene TRBV11-2; TRBD1 matches 10 bases. Germline loops: CDR1 SGHAT, CDR2 FQNNGV. The CDR3 has 16 residues. V shed 4 bases, J shed 1 base, and the junction held 6 bases outside the gene matches. As DNA, the CDR3 is TGTGCCAGCAGCTCCAAAAGGACAGGGGGGAACACTGAAGCTTTCTTT. Protein: CASSSKRTGGNTEAFF. Supplemented by reference TRBV11-2 and TRBJ1-1, the full variable domain reads EAGVAQSPRYKIIEKRQSVAFWCNPISGHATLYWYQQILGQGPKLLIQFQNNGVVDDSQLPKDRFSAERLKGVDSTLKIQPAKLEDSAVYLCASSSKRTGGNTEAFFGQGTRLTVV.

V usage is TRBV19 and J usage is TRBJ2-1; 11 positions match TRBD1. The CDR3 is 16 residues long. V was clipped by 7 bases and J by 8 bases; unmatched bases: 13. Germline values: CDR1 LNHDA, CDR2 SQIVND (reference sequence). This CDR3 reads CASISGRDRGFDEQFF. DNA for the CDR3: TGTGCCAGTATATCTGGGCGGGACAGGGGGTTCGATGAGCAGTTCTTC.

The chain links TRBV5-6 to TRBJ1-2, with TRBD1 as a possible D gene (5 bases). The CDR3 length is 15 residues. V was clipped by 4 bases and J by 4 bases, with 17 bases between them. Germline values: CDR1 SGHDT, CDR2 YYEEEE. CDR3 sequence (DNA): TGTGCCAGCAGCCCGGTAGGGACTGACTTCTATGGCTACACCTTC. Its translation: CASSPVGTDFYGYTF. The whole variable domain, filled in from reference TRBV5-6 and TRBJ1-2, reads DAGVTQSPTHLIKTRGQQVTLRCSPKSGHDTVSWYQQALGQGPQFIFQYYEEEERQRGNFPDRFSGHQFPNYSSELNVNALLLGDSALYLCASSPVGTDFYGYTFGSGTRLTVV.

The chain couples TRBV5-8 to TRBJ2-5; TRBD2 matches at 12 bases. The V gene end was trimmed by 4 bases and the J gene end by 6 bases; junction bases not matched to a gene: 10. This CDR3 contains 16 residues. Germline assignment: CDR1 SGHTS and CDR2 YDEGEE. Here the CDR3 reads CASSERLAGALKTQYF. As DNA, the CDR3 is TGTGCCAGCAGCGAACGACTAGCGGGAGCCTTAAAGACCCAGTACTTC.

The chain carries TRBV4-3 and TRBJ2-7; 9 bases fit TRBD1. This CDR3 comprises 15 residues. The V and J ends lost 0 bases and 3 bases, in that order; junction bases with no gene match: 3. Germline CDR1 is LGHNA and CDR2 is YSLEER. The CDR3 spells CASSQEGTGIYEQYF. In nucleotides, the CDR3 is TGCGCCAGCAGCCAAGAGGGGACAGGGATCTACGAGCAGTACTTC.

The chain has TRBV7-8 and TRBJ2-1; 14 bases align to TRBD2. The V gene end was trimmed by 2 bases and the J gene end by 8 bases; junction bases not matched to a gene: 14. From germline, CDR1 is SGHVS and CDR2 FQNEAQ. The CDR3 is 19 residues long. The CDR3 region has the DNA TGTGCCAGCAGCTTAATCCGACTAGCGGGGGGGCGGAGGAAGGATGAGCAGTTCTTC. This encodes CASSLIRLAGGRRKDEQFF.

The chain links TRBV18 to TRBJ2-7; 7 bases line up with TRBD1. V shed 2 bases and J 4 bases; nucleotides not matched to a gene: 2. The CDR3 length is 13 residues. In germline, CDR1 is KGHSH, CDR2 LQKENI. The CDR3 here is CASSPARGYEQYF. CDR3 nucleotide sequence: TGTGCCAGCTCACCAGCCAGGGGGTACGAGCAGTACTTC.

The chain is built from TRBV5-1 and TRBJ2-3; D remains unclear. Trimming took off 0 bases at V and 5 bases at J, with 7 bases between the two ends. Germline CDR1 reads SGHRS; CDR2 reads YFSETQ. The CDR3 loop spans 13 amino acids. The CDR3 nucleotides read TGCGCCAGCAGCTTGGTGTCCCGAGATACGCAGTATTTT. Translation: CASSLVSRDTQYF.

The chain uses TRBV7-3 and TRBJ2-1, with TRBD2 matching 8 bases. V lost 2 bases and J lost 2; bases outside the gene matches: 2. In germline, CDR1 is SGHTA, CDR2 FQGTGA. The CDR3 spans 15 residues. CDR3 protein: CASSLAGGTYNEQFF. Here the CDR3 DNA reads TGTGCCAGCAGCTTAGCGGGAGGAACCTACAATGAGCAGTTCTTC.

V is TRBV5-1 and J is TRBJ2-5, with D possibly matching TRBD1 (6 bases). Trimming stripped 4 bases from V and 3 bases from J, with 13 bases between. There are 14 residues in the CDR3. Germline V gives CDR1 SGHRS, CDR2 YFSETQ. The CDR3 loop reads CASSPGTLEETQYF. The CDR3 region has the DNA TGCGCCAGCAGCCCCGGGACATTGGAAGAGACCCAGTACTTC.